This T cell receptor beta chain was sequenced for a study of beta chain features in type 1 diabetes. Study results and caveats: Type 1 diabetes patients showed fewer insertions and more deletions at VDJ junctions. Compared with healthy donors, patients appeared to share more similar naive, central memory and regulatory TCRB repertoires.

Expressed TCRB transcripts were sequenced after all isolated RNA was converted to cDNA. TCRdb's table, derived via immunoSEQ multiplex PCR, lists solely in-frame clones and lacks some. This table holds 300,000 or so clones, roughly 8% found once. V gave up 5 bases and J gave up 7 bases; unmatched junction bases: 4. The CDR3 contains 13 residues. Germline lookup yields CDR1 SEHNR and CDR2 FQNEAQ (reference sequence). About this clone: The antigen is not known.

The J gene is TRBJ1-4, the V gene TRBV7-9; TRBD1 agrees at 7 bases. The receptor was isolated from a woman younger than 35 in good health. Specimen: central memory CD4+ T cells from blood. The CDR3 spells CASSPGTVEKLFF. The CDR3 DNA follows: TGTGCCAGCAGCCCCGGGACAGTTGAAAAACTGTTTTTT.